The clone carrying this T cell receptor beta chain was detected only a few times. Measured with immunoSEQ multiplex PCR; TCRdb has only the in-frame clones, and not every one. The sample carries 250,000 to 300,000 clones, around 80% recorded once. CDR1 and CDR2 (germline): MNHEY, SVGAGI. V lost 6 bases, J lost 9 bases, and 7 bases stayed unmatched. The CDR3 totals 13 residues. This sample stems from a study of blood T cell repertoires in COVID-19. The specimen was peripheral blood. The chain joins TRBV6-5 to TRBJ1-5; 8 bases fit TRBD1. The origin of this receptor is a man aged 80 or over with acute or convalescent COVID-19. The CDR3 region has the DNA TGTGCCAGCAGCGACAGGGGCCTGTCGCCCCAGCATTTT. Its translation: CASSDRGLSPQHF.